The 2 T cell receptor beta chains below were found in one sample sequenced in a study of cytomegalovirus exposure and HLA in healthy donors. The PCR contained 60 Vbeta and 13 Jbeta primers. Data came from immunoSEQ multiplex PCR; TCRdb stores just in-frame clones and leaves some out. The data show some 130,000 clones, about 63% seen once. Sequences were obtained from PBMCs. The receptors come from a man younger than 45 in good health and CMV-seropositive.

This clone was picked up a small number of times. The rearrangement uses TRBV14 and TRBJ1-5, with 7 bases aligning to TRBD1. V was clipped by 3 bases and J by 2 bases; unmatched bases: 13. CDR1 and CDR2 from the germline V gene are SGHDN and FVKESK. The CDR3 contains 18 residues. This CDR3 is CASSQFRGRGQGNQPQHF. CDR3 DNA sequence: TGTGCCAGCAGCCAGTTTAGGGGAAGGGGGCAGGGCAATCAGCCCCAGCATTTT.

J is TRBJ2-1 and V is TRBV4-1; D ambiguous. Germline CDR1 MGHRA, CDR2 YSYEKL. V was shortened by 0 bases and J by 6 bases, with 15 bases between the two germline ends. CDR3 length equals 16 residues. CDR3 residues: CASSQDYGSPGNEQFF. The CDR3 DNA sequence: TGCGCCAGCAGCCAAGATTACGGCAGTCCGGGCAATGAGCAGTTCTTC.